The 20 T cell receptor beta chains given below trace back to one sample, sequenced in a study of blood T cell repertoires in COVID-19. Method: immunoSEQ multiplex PCR; TCRdb's copy keeps in-frame clones and lacks some. The sample carries 90,000 to 120,000 clones, 88% recorded once. Sequences were obtained from peripheral blood. The receptors originated from a man aged 50-59 years with active or convalescent COVID-19.

This clone was detected only once. The J gene is TRBJ1-1, the V gene TRBV6-5; D might be TRBD1 (5 bases). Germline V gene sequence: CDR1 MNHEY, CDR2 SVGAGI. The CDR3 consists of 15 residues. V dropped 8 bases and J dropped 5 bases, with 21 bases sitting between them. In nucleotides, the CDR3 is TGTGCCAGCCGTCTATCCGCTCGGGGGGGAACTGAAGCTTTCTTT. It yields the protein CASRLSARGGTEAFF.

V usage is TRBV6-2 or TRBV6-3 and J usage is TRBJ2-2; 14 bases map to TRBD2. The trim removed 2 bases at V and 6 bases at J, leaving 5 bases unmatched. CDR1 and CDR2 (germline): MNHEY, SVGEGT. The CDR3 sequence is 17 residues long. The CDR3 region has the DNA TGTGCCAGCAGTTACATGACTAGCGGGGGGGTTGCCGGGGAGCTGTTTTTT. Its protein is CASSYMTSGGVAGELFF.

The genes are TRBV5-4 and TRBJ2-3; TRBD2 agrees at 14 bases. This CDR3 has 15 amino acids. With V trimmed by 4 bases and J by 11 bases, 9 bases remained unmatched. CDR1 is SGHNT and CDR2 is YYREEE in the germline V gene (reference sequence). CDR3 in amino acids: CASSPPTSGRGVQYF. CDR3 nucleotides: TGTGCCAGCAGCCCCCCGACTAGCGGGAGGGGAGTGCAGTATTTT. Drawing the rest from reference TRBV5-4 and TRBJ2-3, the complete variable domain is ETGVTQSPTHLIKTRGQQVTLRCSSQSGHNTVSWYQQALGQGPQFIFQYYREEENGRGNFPPRFSGLQFPNYSSELNVNALELDDSALYLCASSPPTSGRGVQYFGPGTRLTVL.

V is TRBV13 and J is TRBJ2-7; weak D call: TRBD2 (6 bases). V lost 3 bases and J lost 5, with 14 bases in between. Germline lookup yields CDR1 PRHDT and CDR2 FYEKMQ (reference sequence). The CDR3 has 14 amino acids. The CDR3 nucleotides are TGTGCCAGCAGCTTTAATGGGGGGAACGACGAGCAGTACTTC. Amino acids: CASSFNGGNDEQYF. Filled out from reference TRBV13 and TRBJ2-7, the complete variable domain reads AAGVIQSPRHLIKEKRETATLKCYPIPRHDTVYWYQQGPGQDPQFLISFYEKMQSDKGSIPDRFSAQQFSDYHSELNMSSLELGDSALYFCASSFNGGNDEQYFGPGTRLTVT.

The J gene is TRBJ2-7, the V gene TRBV7-2, with TRBD2 as a possible D gene (5 bases). The ends were cut back, 0 bases at V and 3 bases at J, with 12 bases in the middle. The germline V gene has CDR1 SGHTA and CDR2 FQGNSA. The CDR3 runs to 15 residues. CDR3 in DNA: TGTGCCAGCAGCTTAGCGGCGGGCGGAGGCTACGAGCAGTACTTC. This sequence encodes CASSLAAGGGYEQYF.

The chain is built from TRBV6-4 and TRBJ2-1, with 13 bases that match TRBD2. CDR1 is MRHNA, CDR2 SNTAGT, per germline. V dropped 3 bases and J dropped 4; count of bases not matched to a gene: 3. The CDR3 runs 16 residues. CDR3 sequence (DNA): TGTGCCAGCAGTGAGGGACTAGCGGGACATTACAATGAGCAGTTCTTC. Translating gives CASSEGLAGHYNEQFF.

J is TRBJ1-5 and V is TRBV7-2; no definite D call. Trimming shortened V by 2 bases and J by 4 bases, and 3 bases separated the two germline ends. The CDR3 consists of 12 residues. Germline assignment: CDR1 SGHTA and CDR2 FQGNSA. The CDR3 here is CASSLQNQPQHF. In DNA form, the CDR3 reads TGTGCCAGCAGCTTACAAAATCAGCCCCAGCATTTT.

The chain has TRBV7-2 and TRBJ1-1; D may be TRBD1 (5 bases). The CDR3 runs to 15 residues. CDR1 SGHTA and CDR2 FQGNSA come from the germline V gene. V lost 3 bases and J lost 1, with 12 bases in between. CDR3 bases: TGTGCCAGCAGCTTGGTCGGCCAGGGGAACACTGAAGCTTTCTTT. It is translated as CASSLVGQGNTEAFF.

The chain couples TRBV27 to TRBJ2-5; 10 nucleotides line up with TRBD2. This CDR3 region has 15 residues. Germline CDR1 MNHEY, CDR2 SMNVEV (reference sequence). The ends lost 7 bases at V and 7 bases at J; junction bases unmatched: 12. CDR3 loop: CASKPFSSSGGTQYF. In DNA form, the CDR3 reads TGTGCCAGCAAGCCCTTCTCCTCTAGCGGGGGGACCCAGTACTTC.

The genes are TRBV6-2 or TRBV6-3 and TRBJ2-3; the match to TRBD2 covers 9 bases. CDR1 MNHEY and CDR2 SVGEGT come from the germline V gene. The V and J ends lost 0 bases and 1 base, in that order; junction bases with no gene match: 2. The CDR3 length is 16 residues. CDR3 DNA: TGTGCCAGCAGTTACTCAGGCGGGAGGGGCACAGATACGCAGTATTTT. Its protein product is CASSYSGGRGTDTQYF.

The chain links TRBV20-1 to TRBJ1-3; D not resolved. V gave up 0 bases and J gave up 11 bases, with 8 bases separating them. Per the germline V gene, CDR1 is DFQATT and CDR2 is SNEGSKA (reference sequence). The CDR3 runs to 11 residues. The CDR3 region is CSAREAGAIYF. In nucleotides, the CDR3 is TGCAGTGCTAGAGAAGCCGGGGCCATATATTTT.

V and J are TRBV6-5 and TRBJ2-7, with 7 bases fitting TRBD1. The CDR3 loop spans 15 amino acids. The V and J ends lost 2 bases and 3 bases, in that order; junction bases with no gene match: 7. Germline V gene sequence: CDR1 MNHEY, CDR2 SVGAGI. The CDR3 is CASSYNQNRGYEQYF. In DNA, the CDR3 is TGTGCCAGCAGTTACAATCAAAACAGGGGCTACGAGCAGTACTTC.

The chain is built from TRBV15 and TRBJ2-7, with a possible D match to TRBD1 (6 bases). This CDR3 spans 17 amino acids. V lost 0 bases and J lost 3, with 18 bases in between. Germline V CDR1 and CDR2: LNHNV, YYDKDF (reference sequence). The CDR3 protein is CATSRDLIQGFDYEQYF. As DNA, the CDR3 is TGTGCCACCAGCAGAGATCTTATACAGGGTTTTGACTACGAGCAGTACTTC.

The chain is built from TRBV9 and TRBJ1-1; 8 positions agree with TRBD1. V was clipped by 1 base and J by 3 bases; unmatched bases: 5. This CDR3 contains 15 residues. Germline V gene sequence: CDR1 SGDLS, CDR2 YYNGEE. The DNA of the CDR3 is TGTGCCAGCAGCGTACAGGGGGCCAAGGACACTGAAGCTTTCTTT. This gives the protein CASSVQGAKDTEAFF.

The chain employs TRBV2 and TRBJ2-1; maybe TRBD2 (5 bases). V was trimmed by 10 bases and J by 2 bases, leaving 21 bases between them. Germline loops: CDR1 SNHLY, CDR2 FYNNEI. The CDR3 extends over 16 amino acids. In nucleotides, the CDR3 is TGTGCCACTCCTGTTGGGGAGTCTCCCACCTACAATGAGCAGTTCTTC. Translation gives CATPVGESPTYNEQFF. Full variable domain (rest looked up from reference TRBV2 and TRBJ2-1): EPEVTQTPSHQVTQMGQEVILRCVPISNHLYFYWYRQILGQKVEFLVSFYNNEISEKSEIFDDQFSVERPDGSNFTLKIRSTKLEDSAMYFCATPVGESPTYNEQFFGPGTRLTVL.

The V call is TRBV6-5, the J call TRBJ1-5; D perhaps matches TRBD1 (6 bases). CDR3 length equals 16 residues. V was clipped by 0 bases and J by 6 bases, with 15 bases between them. Germline loops: CDR1 MNHEY, CDR2 SVGAGI. The CDR3 loop reads CASSYSSGVDGQPQHF. The DNA of the CDR3 is TGTGCCAGCAGTTACTCGTCAGGGGTGGATGGTCAGCCCCAGCATTTT.

The rearrangement joins TRBV18 to TRBJ1-3, with a tentative D call TRBD1 (6 bases). Germline lookup yields CDR1 KGHSH and CDR2 LQKENI. The V and J ends lost 4 bases and 3 bases respectively, with 13 bases between them. This CDR3 has 15 residues. In DNA form, the CDR3 reads TGTGCCAGCTCACTCAACAGGGAAGGTGGAAACACCATATATTTT. Its protein is CASSLNREGGNTIYF.

This chain uses TRBV7-2 with TRBJ2-2; 13 bases are shared with TRBD2. The CDR3 has 17 residues. V lost 5 bases to trimming and J lost 7 bases; unmatched junction nucleotides: 10. The germline V gene has CDR1 SGHTA and CDR2 FQGNSA. The CDR3 sequence: CASSHIRLAGGLGELFF. CDR3 nucleotides: TGTGCCAGCAGCCATATCCGACTAGCGGGAGGCCTCGGGGAGCTGTTTTTT. The full variable domain, rest sourced from reference TRBV7-2 and TRBJ2-2, is GAGVSQSPSNKVTEKGKDVELRCDPISGHTALYWYRQSLGQGLEFLIYFQGNSAPDKSGLPSDRFSAERTGGSVSTLTIQRTQQEDSAVYLCASSHIRLAGGLGELFFGEGSRLTVL.

This clone is a singleton in its sample. The V call is TRBV28, the J call TRBJ1-1, with D maybe TRBD1 (6 bases). This CDR3 region has 14 residues. Germline V gives CDR1 MDHEN, CDR2 SYDVKM. Trimming removed 8 bases at V and 8 bases at J, with 21 bases between. The chain's CDR3 is CASASPFQGTEAFF. CDR3 coding DNA: TGTGCCAGCGCAAGTCCCTTCCAGGGGACCGAAGCTTTCTTT.

The chain has TRBV18 and TRBJ1-5, with D hard to call. CDR1 is KGHSH and CDR2 is LQKENI in the germline V gene. V was pared by 1 base and J by 0 bases, with 10 bases between. The CDR3 contains 16 residues. CDR3 sequence reads: CASSPRETYSNQPQHF. Here the CDR3 DNA reads TGTGCCAGCTCACCACGCGAGACATATAGCAATCAGCCCCAGCATTTT.